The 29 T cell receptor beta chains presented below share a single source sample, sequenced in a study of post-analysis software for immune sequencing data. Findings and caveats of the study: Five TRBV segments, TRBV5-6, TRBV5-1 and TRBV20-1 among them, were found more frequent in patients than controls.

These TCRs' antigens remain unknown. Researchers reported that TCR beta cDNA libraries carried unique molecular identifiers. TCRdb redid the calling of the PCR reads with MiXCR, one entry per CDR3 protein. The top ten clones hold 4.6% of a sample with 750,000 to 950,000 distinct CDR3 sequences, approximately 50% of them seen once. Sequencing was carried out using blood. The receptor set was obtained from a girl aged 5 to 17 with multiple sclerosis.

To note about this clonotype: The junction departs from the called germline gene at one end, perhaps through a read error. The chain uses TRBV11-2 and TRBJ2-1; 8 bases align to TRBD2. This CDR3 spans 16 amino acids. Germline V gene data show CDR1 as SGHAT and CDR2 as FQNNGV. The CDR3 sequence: CASSPRLAKDYNEQFF. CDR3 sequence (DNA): TGTGCCAGCAGCCCTAGACTAGCGAAAGACTACAACGAGCAGTTCTTC.

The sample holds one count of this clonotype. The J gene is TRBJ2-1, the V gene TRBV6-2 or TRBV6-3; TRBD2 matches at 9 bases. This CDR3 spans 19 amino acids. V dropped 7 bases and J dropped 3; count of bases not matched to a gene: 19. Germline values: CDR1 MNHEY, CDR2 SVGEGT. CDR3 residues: CASTKGGTSRRLVYNEQFF. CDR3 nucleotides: TGTGCCAGCACCAAGGGTGGGACTAGCCGTCGACTTGTCTACAATGAGCAGTTCTTC.

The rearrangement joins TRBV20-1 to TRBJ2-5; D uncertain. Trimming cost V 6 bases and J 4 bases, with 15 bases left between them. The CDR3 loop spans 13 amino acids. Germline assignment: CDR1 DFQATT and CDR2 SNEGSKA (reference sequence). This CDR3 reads CSAPRTSRETQYF. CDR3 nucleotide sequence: TGCAGTGCCCCCCGTACCTCCCGAGAGACCCAGTACTTC.

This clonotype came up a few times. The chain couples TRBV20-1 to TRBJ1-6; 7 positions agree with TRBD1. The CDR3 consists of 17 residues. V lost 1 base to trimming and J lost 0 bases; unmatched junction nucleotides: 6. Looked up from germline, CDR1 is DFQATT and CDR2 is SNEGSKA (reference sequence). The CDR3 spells CSARGQGVSSYNSPLHF. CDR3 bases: TGCAGTGCTAGAGGGCAGGGGGTGAGCTCCTATAATTCACCCCTCCACTTT.

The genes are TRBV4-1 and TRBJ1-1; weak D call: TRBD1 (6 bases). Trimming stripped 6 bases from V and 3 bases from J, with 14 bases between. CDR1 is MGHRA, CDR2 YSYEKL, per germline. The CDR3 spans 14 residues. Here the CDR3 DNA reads TGCGCCAGCAGAGATACAGGGAGGTACACTGAAGCTTTCTTT. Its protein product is CASRDTGRYTEAFF.

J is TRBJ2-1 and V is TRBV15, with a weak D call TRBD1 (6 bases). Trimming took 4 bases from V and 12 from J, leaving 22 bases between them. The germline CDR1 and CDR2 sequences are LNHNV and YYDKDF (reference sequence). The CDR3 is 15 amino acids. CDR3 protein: CATSKPGPPTGGQFF. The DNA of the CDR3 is TGTGCCACCAGCAAACCGGGACCGCCGACAGGAGGGCAGTTCTTC.

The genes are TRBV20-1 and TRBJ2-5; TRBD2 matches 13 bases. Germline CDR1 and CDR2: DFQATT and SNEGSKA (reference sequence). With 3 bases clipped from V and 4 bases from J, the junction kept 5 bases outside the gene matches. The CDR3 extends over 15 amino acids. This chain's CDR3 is CSARGTSGMIETQYF. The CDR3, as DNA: TGCAGTGCTAGGGGGACTAGCGGGATGATAGAGACCCAGTACTTC.

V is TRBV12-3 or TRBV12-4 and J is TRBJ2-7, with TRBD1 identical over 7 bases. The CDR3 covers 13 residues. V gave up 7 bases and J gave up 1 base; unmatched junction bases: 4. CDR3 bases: TGTGCCAGCATGCGGACAGGTTCCTACGAGCAGTACTTC. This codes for CASMRTGSYEQYF.

Written as DNA, the CDR3 is TGCGCCAGCAGCCAAGTTTTGGGAGGCTTTAACAATCAGCCCCAGCATTTT. Residues: CASSQVLGGFNNQPQHF. V gene TRBV4-1 combines with J gene TRBJ1-5; no firm D call. Germline V lookup: CDR1 MGHRA, CDR2 YSYEKL. The CDR3 is made up of 17 amino acids. V shed 1 base and J shed 3 bases, with 16 bases lying between them.

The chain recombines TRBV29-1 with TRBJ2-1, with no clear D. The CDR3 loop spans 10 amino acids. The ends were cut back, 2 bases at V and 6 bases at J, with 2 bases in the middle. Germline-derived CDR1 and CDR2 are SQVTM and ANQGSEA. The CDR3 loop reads CSVESNEQFF. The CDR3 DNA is TGCAGCGTTGAAAGCAATGAGCAGTTCTTC.

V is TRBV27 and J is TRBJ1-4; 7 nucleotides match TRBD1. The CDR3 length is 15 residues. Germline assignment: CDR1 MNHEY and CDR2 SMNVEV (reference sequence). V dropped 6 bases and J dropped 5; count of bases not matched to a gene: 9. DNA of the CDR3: TGTGCCAGCAGGCCCGGGACAGTGTCAAATGAAAAACTGTTTTTT. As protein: CASRPGTVSNEKLFF.

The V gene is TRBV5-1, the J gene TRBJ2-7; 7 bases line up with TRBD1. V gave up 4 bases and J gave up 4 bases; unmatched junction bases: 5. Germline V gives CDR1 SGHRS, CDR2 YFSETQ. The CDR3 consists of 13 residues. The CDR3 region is CASSTGQSYEQYF. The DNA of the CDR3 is TGCGCCAGCAGCACGGGACAGAGTTACGAGCAGTACTTC.

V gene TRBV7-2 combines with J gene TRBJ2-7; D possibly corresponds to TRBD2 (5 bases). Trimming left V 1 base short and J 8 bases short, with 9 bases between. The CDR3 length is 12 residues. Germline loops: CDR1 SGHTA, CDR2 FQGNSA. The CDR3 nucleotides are TGTGCCAGCAGCTTAGTTACGGGGAAGCAGTACTTC. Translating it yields CASSLVTGKQYF.

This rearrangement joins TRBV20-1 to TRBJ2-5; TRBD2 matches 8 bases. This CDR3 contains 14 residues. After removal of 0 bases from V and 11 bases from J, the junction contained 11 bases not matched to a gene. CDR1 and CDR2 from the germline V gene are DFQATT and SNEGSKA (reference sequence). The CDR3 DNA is TGCAGTGCTAGAGATCCAGCGGGGGCGGGGGAGCAGTACTTC. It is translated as CSARDPAGAGEQYF.

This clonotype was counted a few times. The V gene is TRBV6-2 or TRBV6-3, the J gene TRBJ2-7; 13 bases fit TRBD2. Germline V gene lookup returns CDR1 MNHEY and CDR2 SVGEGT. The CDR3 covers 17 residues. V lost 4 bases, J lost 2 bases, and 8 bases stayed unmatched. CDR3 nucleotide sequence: TGTGCCAGCAGTTCCCTAGGGACTAGCGGGATAACCTACGAGCAGTACTTC. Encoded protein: CASSSLGTSGITYEQYF.

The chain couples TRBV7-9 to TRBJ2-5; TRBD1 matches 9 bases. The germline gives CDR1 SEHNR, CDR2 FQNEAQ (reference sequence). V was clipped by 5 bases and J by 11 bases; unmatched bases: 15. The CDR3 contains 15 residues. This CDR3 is CASSASWDRENEQYF. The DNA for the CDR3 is TGTGCCAGCAGCGCTTCCTGGGACAGGGAAAATGAGCAGTACTTC.

CDR3 amino acids: CASTIGTEAFF. The DNA of the CDR3 is TGTGCCAGCACGATTGGGACTGAAGCTTTCTTT. V usage is TRBV6-6 and J usage is TRBJ1-1; no clear D. The CDR3 runs 11 residues. In germline, CDR1 is MNHNY, CDR2 SVGAGI (reference sequence). The V end lost 7 bases, the J end lost 5 bases, and 8 bases lay between the germline ends.

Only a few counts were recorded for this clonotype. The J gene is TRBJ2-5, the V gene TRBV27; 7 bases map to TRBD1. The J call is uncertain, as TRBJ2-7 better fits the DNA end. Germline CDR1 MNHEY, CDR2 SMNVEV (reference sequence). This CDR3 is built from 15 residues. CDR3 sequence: CASSVTGERPYEQYF. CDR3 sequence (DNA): TGTGCCAGCAGTGTAACAGGGGAGCGTCCCTACGAGCAGTACTTC.

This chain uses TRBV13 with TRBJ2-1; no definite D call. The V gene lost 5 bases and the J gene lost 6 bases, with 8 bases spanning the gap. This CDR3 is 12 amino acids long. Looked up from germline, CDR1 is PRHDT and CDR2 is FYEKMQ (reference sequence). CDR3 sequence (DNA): TGTGCCAGCAGCACGGCGAGCAATGAGCAGTTCTTC. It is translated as CASSTASNEQFF.

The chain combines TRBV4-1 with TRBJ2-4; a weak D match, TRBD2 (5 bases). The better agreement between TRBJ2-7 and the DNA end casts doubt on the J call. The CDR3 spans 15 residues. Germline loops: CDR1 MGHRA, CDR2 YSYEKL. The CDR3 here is CASSHSGQEGREQYF. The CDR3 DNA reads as TGCGCCAGCAGCCACTCCGGCCAAGAGGGCCGCGAGCAGTACTTC.

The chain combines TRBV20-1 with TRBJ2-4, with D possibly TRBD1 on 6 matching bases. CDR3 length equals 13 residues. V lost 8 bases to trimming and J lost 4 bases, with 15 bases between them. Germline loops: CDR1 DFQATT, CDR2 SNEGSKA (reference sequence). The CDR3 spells CSYSDRFKNIQYF. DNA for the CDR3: TGCAGTTACTCGGACAGATTTAAAAACATTCAGTACTTC.

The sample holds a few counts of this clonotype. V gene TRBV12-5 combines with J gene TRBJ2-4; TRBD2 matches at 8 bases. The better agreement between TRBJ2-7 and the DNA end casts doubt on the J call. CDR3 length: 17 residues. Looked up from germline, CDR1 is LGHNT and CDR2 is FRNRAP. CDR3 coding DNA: TGTGCTAGTGGTTTGGCCGAATACGCGGGGGGACTCTACGAGCAGTACTTC. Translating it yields CASGLAEYAGGLYEQYF.

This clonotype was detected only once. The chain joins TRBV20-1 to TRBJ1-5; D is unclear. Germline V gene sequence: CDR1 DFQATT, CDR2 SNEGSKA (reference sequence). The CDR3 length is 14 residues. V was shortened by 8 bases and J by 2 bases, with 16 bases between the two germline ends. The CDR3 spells CSLSRGLGNQPQHF. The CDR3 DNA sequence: TGCAGTCTGTCCCGAGGGTTAGGCAATCAGCCCCAGCATTTT.

In DNA, the CDR3 is TGCAGTGCTACTACTGGGACTAGCGGGATCCGAGATACGCAGTATTTT. This sequence encodes CSATTGTSGIRDTQYF. This rearrangement joins TRBV20-1 to TRBJ2-3, with 13 bases aligning to TRBD2. V gave up 4 bases and J gave up 5 bases; unmatched junction bases: 9. The V gene's germline CDR1 is DFQATT and CDR2 SNEGSKA (reference sequence). The CDR3 has 16 residues.

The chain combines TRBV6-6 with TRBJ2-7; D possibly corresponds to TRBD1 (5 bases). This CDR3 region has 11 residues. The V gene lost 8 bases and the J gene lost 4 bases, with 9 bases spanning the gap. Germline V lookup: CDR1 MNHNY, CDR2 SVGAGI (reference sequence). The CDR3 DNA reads TGTGCCAGCGGGGCAGGGTACGAGCAGTACTTC. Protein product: CASGAGYEQYF.

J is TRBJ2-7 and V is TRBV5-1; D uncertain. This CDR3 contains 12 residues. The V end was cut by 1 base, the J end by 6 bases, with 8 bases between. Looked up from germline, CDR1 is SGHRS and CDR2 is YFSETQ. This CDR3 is CASSLRGIEQYF. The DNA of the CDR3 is TGCGCCAGCAGCTTGAGAGGTATCGAGCAGTACTTC.

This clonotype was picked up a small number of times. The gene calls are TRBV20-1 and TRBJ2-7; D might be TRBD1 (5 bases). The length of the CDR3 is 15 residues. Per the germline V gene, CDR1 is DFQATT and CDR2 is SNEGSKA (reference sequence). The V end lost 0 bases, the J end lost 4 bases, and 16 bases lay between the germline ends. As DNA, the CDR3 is TGCAGTGCTAGAGATTGGCAGGGATCATCATACGAGCAGTACTTC. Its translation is CSARDWQGSSYEQYF.

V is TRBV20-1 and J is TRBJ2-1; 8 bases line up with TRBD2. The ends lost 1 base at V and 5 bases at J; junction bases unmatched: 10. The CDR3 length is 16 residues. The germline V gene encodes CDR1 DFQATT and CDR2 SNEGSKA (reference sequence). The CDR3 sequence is CSARVQGSGSHNEQFF. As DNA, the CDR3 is TGCAGTGCTAGAGTCCAAGGGAGCGGGAGCCACAATGAGCAGTTCTTC.

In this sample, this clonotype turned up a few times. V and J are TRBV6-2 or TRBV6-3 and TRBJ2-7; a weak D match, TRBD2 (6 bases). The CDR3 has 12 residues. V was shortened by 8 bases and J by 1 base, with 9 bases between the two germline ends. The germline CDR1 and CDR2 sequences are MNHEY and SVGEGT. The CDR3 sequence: CASGGVSYEQYF. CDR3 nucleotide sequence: TGTGCCAGCGGAGGGGTATCCTACGAGCAGTACTTC.